The rows below give T cell receptor beta chains drawn from one sample of a study of cytomegalovirus exposure and HLA in healthy donors. This table comes from immunoSEQ multiplex PCR, and its TCRdb copy is limited to in-frame clones, with some not included. Counted here are over 150,000 clones, approximately 71% occurring once; the ten biggest clones make up around 4.7%. Sample: PBMCs. Source of these receptors: a male donor in good health and CMV-seronegative. Each CDR3 is given with its conserved first and last residue. D genes are given only for firm matches. Some rows mark clone size as missing; the rest say once, few, many or name a class of expanded clone.

>TRBD2|TRBV4-1|TRBJ2-3|NA
CASSPSTSGGSDTQYF
>TRBD1|TRBV7-9|TRBJ2-2|NA
CASSLGQGYTGELFF
>TRBD2|TRBV4-3|TRBJ2-1|medium-sized
CASSQDVGGTYNEQFF
>TRBD1|TRBV5-1|TRBJ1-1|NA
CASSSGQGGTEAFF
>TRBD1|TRBV4-1|TRBJ2-5|few
CASSLAGTGRETQYF
>NA|TRBV27|TRBJ2-2|few
CASRSIELRELFF
>NA|TRBV27|TRBJ2-7|NA
CASSLFSVSYEQYF
>TRBD1|TRBV13|TRBJ1-2|NA
CASSDSPGQGYGYTF
>TRBD2|TRBV9|TRBJ2-3|NA
CASSVGLAGTDTQYF
>NA|TRBV7-2|TRBJ2-7|NA
CASSFGLPYEQYF
>TRBD2|TRBV30|TRBJ2-3|NA
CAWSVGAGGLTDTQYF
>TRBD1|TRBV19|TRBJ1-4|few
CASSPGTAAEKLFF
>TRBD1|TRBV19|TRBJ1-5|NA
CASSPQGGIVHQPQHF
>NA|TRBV5-5|TRBJ2-3|few
CASSPQQRPLLTDTQYF
>NA|TRBV2|TRBJ2-1|NA
CASSEDRSGGDDEQFF
>NA|TRBV15|TRBJ2-3|few
CATSRIRDTLTDTQYF
>TRBD2|TRBV27|TRBJ2-2|NA
CASMTASGRARNTGELFF
>TRBD2|TRBV7-8|TRBJ2-1|NA
CASSTPGTSRNEQFF
>NA|TRBV14|TRBJ1-1|few
CASTPAGYYMNTEAFF
>NA|TRBV28|TRBJ1-5|NA
CASSLYSRNQPQHF
>NA|TRBV28|TRBJ2-7|NA
CASSLSQNRNEQYF
>NA|TRBV27|TRBJ2-3|NA
CASKTTGTDTQYF
>TRBD1|TRBV5-1|TRBJ1-1|NA
CASSTTGGVTEAFF
>NA|TRBV19|TRBJ1-2|NA
CASSIGLQSTIGGYTF
>TRBD1|TRBV6-1|TRBJ1-2|once
CASRTGSGDYGYTF
>NA|TRBV7-8|NA|NA
CASSLIGFSYEQYF
>TRBD2|TRBV28|TRBJ2-7|once
CASRWGSGRTEQYF
>TRBD2|TRBV27|TRBJ2-7|NA
CASKQRGVFYEQYF
>NA|TRBV7-3|TRBJ2-3|NA
CASTSGDPPHTQYF
>TRBD2|TRBV4-3|TRBJ2-3|NA
CASSVAGGPDTQYF
>NA|TRBV4-3|TRBJ2-1|few
CASSPGGRGRSNNEQFF
>NA|TRBV1|TRBJ1-5|NA
CTNTGDRGYSNQPQHF
>NA|TRBV4-2|TRBJ2-1|few
CASSRAGEDEQFF
>TRBD1|TRBV9|TRBJ2-2|few
CASSVGDRARTGELFF
>TRBD1|TRBV19|TRBJ2-7|few
CASSRTGGSYEQYF
>TRBD2|TRBV7-9|TRBJ2-3|NA
CASRTSGGDPDTQYF
>TRBD1|TRBV2|TRBJ1-5|few
CASGGQANSNQPQHF
>NA|TRBV7-2|TRBJ2-5|NA
CASSMGPPETQYF
>TRBD2|TRBV7-8|TRBJ2-5|NA
CASSFRGRGLAGVQETQYF
>TRBD2|TRBV5-1|TRBJ2-5|NA
CASSPATGTSEQETQYF
>NA|TRBV9|TRBJ2-2|NA
CASSVAGRADTGELFF
>TRBD1|TRBV4-1|TRBJ1-2|NA
CASSQFGQGFSGYTF
>NA|TRBV5-1|TRBJ2-3|NA
CASSNRQVATDTQYF
>TRBD1|TRBV2|TRBJ2-7|few
CASNSNRGYEQYF
>TRBD1|TRBV5-1|TRBJ1-3|NA
CATRIRQAGGYSGNTIYF
>NA|TRBV28|TRBJ1-2|NA
CASAYNPGLLDGYTF
>TRBD1|TRBV6-6|TRBJ1-2|few
CASSYTGAAGWGYTF
>NA|TRBV6-5|TRBJ2-5|few
CASSYGPLAETQYF
>NA|TRBV6-5|TRBJ1-1|NA
CASSYGGADTEAFF
>NA|TRBV14|TRBJ2-7|NA
CASSPLYAEITYEQYF
>TRBD1|TRBV28|TRBJ1-2|once
CASSSGGIGYTF
>NA|TRBV19|TRBJ2-5|NA
CASSQGQKKQETQYF
>TRBD1|TRBV5-1|TRBJ2-3|NA
CASSLGRGSGDTQYF
>NA|TRBV6-6|TRBJ2-7|NA
CASSTSGLEQYF
>NA|TRBV9|TRBJ1-1|once
CASSLEGFTEAFF
>NA|TRBV10-2|TRBJ1-1|once
CASTEQGNTEAFF
>TRBD2|TRBV9|TRBJ2-1|once
CASSPTIGTNNEQFF
>TRBD1|TRBV27|TRBJ2-7|NA
CASRFMTGSQAEQYF
>TRBD2|TRBV18|TRBJ2-3|NA
CASSPAGGADTQYF